Below, 13 T cell receptor beta chains from the same sample are listed, as sequenced in a study of T cells in Graves' hyperthyroidism and ophthalmopathy. TCR beta CDR3 regions were amplified from RNA transcripts. The HTBI set primed first-round TCR CDR3 RT-PCR. TCRdb passed the multiplex PCR reads through MiXCR, listing each CDR3 protein once. The sample includes 450,000 to 650,000 distinct CDR3 sequences, around 20% of them seen just once. The sequenced material came from blood. All receptors derive from a man aged 18 to 30 with Graves' hyperthyroidism.

A note on this clonotype: This is likely a read error, given that the CDR3 carries no conserved phenylalanine or tryptophan at its end. V gene TRBV12-3 or TRBV12-4 combines with J gene TRBJ1-2; tentatively, D is TRBD1 (5 bases). The CDR3 totals 17 residues. CDR3 loop: CASSLPLGSGSNYGYTY. The CDR3 DNA follows: TGTGCTAGCAGTCTCCCTCTGGGGTCAGGGTCTAACTATGGCTACACCTAC.

This clonotype has a count of ten or more. This chain uses TRBV12-3 or TRBV12-4 with TRBJ1-2, with D uncertain. Deletions cut 3 bases from V and 8 bases from J, with 13 bases between. The CDR3 loop spans 13 amino acids. CDR3 sequence reads: CASSFNRWNGYTF. CDR3 bases: TGTGCCAGCAGTTTCAACAGATGGAACGGCTACACCTTC.

In its sample, this clonotype was seen many times. The chain employs TRBV12-3 or TRBV12-4 and TRBJ1-2, with D maybe TRBD1 (6 bases). V gave up 6 bases and J gave up 5 bases, with 16 bases separating them. This CDR3 is 14 amino acids long. Here the CDR3 reads CASSPGAGDYGYTF. CDR3 sequence (DNA): TGTGCCAGCAGCCCAGGGGCAGGGGATTATGGCTACACCTTC.

The table lists this clonotype with many counts. J is TRBJ2-7 and V is TRBV30; D might be TRBD1 (6 bases). The germline V gene encodes CDR1 GTSNPN and CDR2 SVGIG (reference sequence). V shed 2 bases and J shed 1 base, with 12 bases lying between them. There are 14 residues in the CDR3. The CDR3 sequence: CAWSRNRVSYEQYF. DNA for the CDR3: TGTGCCTGGAGTAGGAACAGGGTTTCCTACGAGCAGTACTTC.

The genes are TRBV28 and TRBJ1-5, with 7 positions matching TRBD1. From germline, CDR1 is MDHEN and CDR2 SYDVKM. V dropped 5 bases and J dropped 0; count of bases not matched to a gene: 7. This CDR3 has 16 amino acids. The CDR3, as DNA: TGTGCCAGCAGTCTTACGGGACAGTATAGCAATCAGCCCCAGCATTTT. Translated: CASSLTGQYSNQPQHF. Full variable domain (rest looked up from reference TRBV28 and TRBJ1-5): DVKVTQSSRYLVKRTGEKVFLECVQDMDHENMFWYRQDPGLGLRLIYFSYDVKMKEKGDIPEGYSVSREKKERFSLILESASTNQTSMYLCASSLTGQYSNQPQHFGDGTRLSIL.

This clonotype has a handful of counts. The gene calls are TRBV6-5 and TRBJ1-1; no reliable D call. The CDR3 runs 13 residues. Trimming stripped 2 bases from V and 6 bases from J, with 10 bases between. The V gene's germline CDR1 is MNHEY and CDR2 SVGAGI. CDR3 protein: CASSYPGVSEAFF. For the CDR3, the DNA is TGTGCCAGCAGTTACCCCGGGGTGTCTGAAGCTTTCTTT.

Only one count was recorded for this clonotype. The V call is TRBV6-5, the J call TRBJ1-5; D remains ambiguous. The CDR3 contains 16 residues. Trimming took off 4 bases at V and 3 bases at J, with 16 bases between the two ends. Germline loops: CDR1 MNHEY, CDR2 SVGAGI. The CDR3 sequence is CASSSFPQDFNQPQHF. In DNA, the CDR3 is TGTGCCAGCAGTTCTTTTCCTCAGGACTTCAATCAGCCCCAGCATTTT.

This chain links TRBV19 with TRBJ2-4; D not certain. V lost 4 bases and J 10 bases, leaving 11 bases between the germline ends. The CDR3 spans 12 residues. Per germline, CDR1 LNHDA and CDR2 SQIVND (reference sequence). In DNA form, the CDR3 reads TGTGCCAGTAGTAAGGGAAAAAGAATTCAGTACTTC. It specifies CASSKGKRIQYF.

This chain uses TRBV12-3 or TRBV12-4 with TRBJ1-1, with unresolved D. The CDR3 runs to 15 residues. V was trimmed by 5 bases and J by 0 bases, leaving 13 bases between them. CDR3 DNA: TGTGCCAGCAGTCAGACTGGGCTCATGAACACTGAAGCTTTCTTT. This gives the protein CASSQTGLMNTEAFF.

The sample holds many counts of this clonotype. V and J are TRBV6-5 and TRBJ2-5, with D perhaps matching TRBD1 (5 bases). CDR1 is MNHEY and CDR2 is SVGAGI in the germline V gene. The V and J ends lost 2 bases and 5 bases respectively, with 12 bases between them. The CDR3 has 14 residues. This CDR3 reads CASSYMGLRETQYF. CDR3 nucleotide sequence: TGTGCCAGCAGTTACATGGGGCTCCGGGAGACCCAGTACTTC.

The chain employs TRBV30 and TRBJ1-6; D gene unclear. The V gene lost 4 bases and the J gene lost 8 bases, with 15 bases spanning the gap. CDR1 and CDR2 from the germline V gene are GTSNPN and SVGIG (reference sequence). CDR3 size: 14 residues. CDR3 sequence: CAWTPQGMYSPLHF. CDR3 in DNA: TGTGCCTGGACCCCCCAAGGGATGTATTCACCCCTCCACTTT.

There are many counts of this clonotype. This chain joins TRBV20-1 and TRBJ1-2, with D possibly matching TRBD1 (6 bases). V shed 3 bases and J shed 10 bases, with 21 bases lying between them. The germline CDR1 and CDR2 sequences are DFQATT and SNEGSKA (reference sequence). This CDR3 is built from 14 residues. In DNA form, the CDR3 reads TGCAGTGCTAGTTGGGGCGCACTGAGGGGGGACTACACCTTC. Protein: CSASWGALRGDYTF.

At least ten counts were recorded for this clonotype. The chain links TRBV20-1 to TRBJ2-7; perhaps D is TRBD1 or TRBD2 (7 bases each). Germline V CDR1 and CDR2: DFQATT, SNEGSKA (reference sequence). Trimming left V 7 bases short and J 4 bases short, with 17 bases between. The CDR3 sequence is 13 residues long. As DNA, the CDR3 is TGCAGTGGGGAGGGGGGACAGCATTACGAGCAGTACTTC. It translates to CSGEGGQHYEQYF.